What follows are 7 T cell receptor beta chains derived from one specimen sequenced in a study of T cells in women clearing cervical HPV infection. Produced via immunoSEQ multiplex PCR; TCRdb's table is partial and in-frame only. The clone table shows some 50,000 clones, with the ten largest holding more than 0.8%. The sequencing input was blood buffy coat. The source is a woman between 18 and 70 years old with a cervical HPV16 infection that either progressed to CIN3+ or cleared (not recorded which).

The CDR3 DNA, read in part, is TGTGCCTGGAGTGTATCGATTTCCTACGAC. This sequence encodes CAWSVSISYD. The CDR3 in full is CAWSVSISYDYTF. This chain connects TRBV30 to TRBJ1-2, with no clear D. The CDR3 is cut off 3 residues early in the read; its end comes from the germline J gene. The V gene's germline CDR1 is GTSNPN and CDR2 SVGIG (reference sequence). The CDR3 extends over 13 amino acids.

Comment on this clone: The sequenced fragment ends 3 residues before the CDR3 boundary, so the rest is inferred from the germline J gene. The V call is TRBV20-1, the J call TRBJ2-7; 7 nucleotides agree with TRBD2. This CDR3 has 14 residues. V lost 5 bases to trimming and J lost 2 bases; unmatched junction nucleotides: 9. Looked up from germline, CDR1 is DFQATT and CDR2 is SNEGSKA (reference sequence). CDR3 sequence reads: CSAASTGGTYEQYF. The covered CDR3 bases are TGCAGTGCTGCGTCGACGGGGGGTACCTACGAG.

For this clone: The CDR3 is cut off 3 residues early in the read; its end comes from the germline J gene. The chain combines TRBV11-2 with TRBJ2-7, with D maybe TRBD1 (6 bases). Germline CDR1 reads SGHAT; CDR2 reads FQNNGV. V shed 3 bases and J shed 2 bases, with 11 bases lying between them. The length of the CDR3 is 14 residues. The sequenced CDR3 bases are TGTGCCAGCAGCTTTGACCGGGACACCTACGAG. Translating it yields CASSFDRDTYE. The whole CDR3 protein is CASSFDRDTYEQYF.

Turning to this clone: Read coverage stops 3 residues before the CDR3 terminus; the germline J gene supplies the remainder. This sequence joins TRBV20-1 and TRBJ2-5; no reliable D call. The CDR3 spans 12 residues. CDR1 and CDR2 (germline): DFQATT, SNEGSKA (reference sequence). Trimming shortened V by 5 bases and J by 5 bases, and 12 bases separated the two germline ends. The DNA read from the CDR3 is TGCAGTGCTCCGTCAGAGGTCGAGACC. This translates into CSAPSEVET. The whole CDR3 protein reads CSAPSEVETQYF.

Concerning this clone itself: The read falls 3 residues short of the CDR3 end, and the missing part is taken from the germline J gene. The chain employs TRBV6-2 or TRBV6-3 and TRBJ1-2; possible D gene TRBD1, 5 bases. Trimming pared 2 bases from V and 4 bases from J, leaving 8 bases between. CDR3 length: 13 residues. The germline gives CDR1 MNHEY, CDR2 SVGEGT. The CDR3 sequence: CASSYRGGYGYTF. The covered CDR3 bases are TGTGCCAGCAGTTACCGGGGGGGCTATGGC.

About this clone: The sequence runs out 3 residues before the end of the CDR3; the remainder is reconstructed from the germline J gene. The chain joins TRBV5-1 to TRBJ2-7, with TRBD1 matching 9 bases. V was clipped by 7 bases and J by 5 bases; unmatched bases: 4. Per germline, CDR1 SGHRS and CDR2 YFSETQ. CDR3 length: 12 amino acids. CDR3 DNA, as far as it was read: TGCGCCAGCCAACGGACAGGGGACGAG. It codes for CASQRTGDE. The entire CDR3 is CASQRTGDEQYF.

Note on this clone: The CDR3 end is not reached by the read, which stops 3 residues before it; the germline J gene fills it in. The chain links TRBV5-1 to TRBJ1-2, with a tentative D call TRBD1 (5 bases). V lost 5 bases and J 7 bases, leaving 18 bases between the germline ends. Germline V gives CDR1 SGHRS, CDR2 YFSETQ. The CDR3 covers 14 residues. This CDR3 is CASRDQGSSLGYTF. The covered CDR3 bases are TGCGCCAGCAGGGACCAGGGAAGCTCCCTTGGC.